A selection of T cell receptor beta chains follows, all from one sample in a study of T-cell reconstitution after alpha-beta-depleted transplantation in children. TCRdb passed the PCR reads through MiXCR, listing each CDR3 protein once. The sample has roughly 500,000 distinct CDR3 sequences, 18% seen once. This specimen consisted of PBMCs from the stem cell graft donor, obtained from the stem cell graft. These receptors were collected from a human donor who donated a stem cell graft to a child with acute lymphoblastic leukemia. Each CDR3 is given without its conserved first and last residue. D genes are given only for firm matches. Part of the rows lack a size; the others show once, few, many or a class for expanded clones.

v_gene	j_gene	d_gene	abundance	CDR3aa
TRBV14	TRBJ2-1	TRBD1	few	ASSQDNQGAQF
TRBV5-5	TRBJ1-2	TRBD1	few	ASSRTGNGYT
TRBV7-9	TRBJ2-7	NA	NA	ASSLGTYPYEQY
TRBV5-5	TRBJ2-3	TRBD2	few	ASSWASGRNADTQY
TRBV5-1	TRBJ2-4	NA	NA	ASSWGQAKNIQY
TRBV9	TRBJ2-1	TRBD2	many	ASSVDGRTYNEQF
TRBV6-1	TRBJ1-1	NA	NA	ASSARPLFNTEAF
TRBV12-3/TRBV12-4	TRBJ1-5	NA	few	ASSLGRAPEPQH
TRBV29-1	TRBJ1-1	NA	NA	SVDGAGHTEAF
TRBV7-9	TRBJ1-2	TRBD1	few	ASRPKQGSNHPYYT
TRBV7-8	TRBJ2-2	TRBD2	few	ASTLPLAGGWTGELF
TRBV7-9	TRBJ2-7	TRBD2	few	ASSLAETSGSYEQY
TRBV6-4	TRBJ2-7	TRBD2	few	ASIAGALGRAPLAGGQAYEQY